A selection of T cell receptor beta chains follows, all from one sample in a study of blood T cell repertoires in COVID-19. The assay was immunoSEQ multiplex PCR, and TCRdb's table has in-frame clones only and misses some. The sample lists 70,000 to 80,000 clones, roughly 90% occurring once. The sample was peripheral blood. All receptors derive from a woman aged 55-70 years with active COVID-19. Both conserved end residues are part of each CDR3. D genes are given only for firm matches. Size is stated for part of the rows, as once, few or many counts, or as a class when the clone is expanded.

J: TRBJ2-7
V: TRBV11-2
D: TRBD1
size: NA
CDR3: CASSLNRGGVSEQYF
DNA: TGTGCCAGCAGCTTAAACAGGGGCGGAGTATCCGAGCAGTACTTC

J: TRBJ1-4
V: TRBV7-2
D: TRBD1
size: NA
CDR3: CASSSRQGAAEKLFF
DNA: TGTGCCAGCAGCTCGCGACAGGGGGCGGCTGAAAAACTGTTTTTT

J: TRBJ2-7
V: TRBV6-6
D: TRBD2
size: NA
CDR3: CASRGTSGIYEQYF
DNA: TGTGCCAGCAGAGGGACTAGCGGGATCTACGAGCAGTACTTC

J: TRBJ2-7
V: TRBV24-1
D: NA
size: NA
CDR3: CATSARGTYEQYF
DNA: TGTGCCACCAGTGCACGGGGAACCTACGAGCAGTACTTC

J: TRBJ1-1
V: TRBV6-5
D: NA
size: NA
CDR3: CATFRGDGRFEAFF
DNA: TGTGCCACCTTTCGAGGTGACGGTAGATTTGAAGCTTTCTTT

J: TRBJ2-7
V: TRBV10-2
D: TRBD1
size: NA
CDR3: CASSETGGPYEQYF
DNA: TGCGCCAGCAGTGAGACAGGGGGCCCCTACGAGCAGTACTTC

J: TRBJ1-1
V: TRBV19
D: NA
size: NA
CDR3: CASSMFGTGNTEAFF
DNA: TGTGCCAGTAGTATGTTCGGAACAGGCAACACTGAAGCTTTCTTT

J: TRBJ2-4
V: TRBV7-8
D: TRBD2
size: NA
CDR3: CASSTGTIKNIQYF
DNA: TGTGCCAGCAGTACCGGGACTATAAAAAACATTCAGTACTTC

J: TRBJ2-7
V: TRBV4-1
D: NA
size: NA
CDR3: CASSRIGGSYEQYF
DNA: TGCGCCAGCAGCCGCATCGGGGGCTCCTACGAGCAGTACTTC

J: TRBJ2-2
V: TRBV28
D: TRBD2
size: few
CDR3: CASSDSGIEGTGELFF
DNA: TGTGCCAGCAGCGATAGCGGGATAGAGGGTACCGGGGAGCTGTTTTTT

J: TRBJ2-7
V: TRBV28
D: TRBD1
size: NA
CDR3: CASSSGDRVGYEQYF
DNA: TGTGCCAGCAGTTCCGGGGACAGGGTGGGATACGAGCAGTACTTC

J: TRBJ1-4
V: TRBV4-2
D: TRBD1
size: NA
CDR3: CASSQGLTGGSEKLFF
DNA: TGTGCCAGCAGCCAAGGGCTAACAGGGGGGAGTGAAAAACTGTTTTTT

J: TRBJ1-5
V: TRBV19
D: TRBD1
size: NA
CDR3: CASKGPDRGRNQPQHF
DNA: TGTGCCAGTAAGGGTCCCGACAGGGGGAGAAATCAGCCCCAGCATTTT

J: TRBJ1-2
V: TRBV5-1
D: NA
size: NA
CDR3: CASSSLWGGRDHNYGYTF
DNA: TGCGCCAGCAGCAGCCTGTGGGGAGGCCGAGACCACAACTATGGCTACACCTTC

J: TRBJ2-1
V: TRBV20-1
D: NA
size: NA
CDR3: CSASSGNRVYNEQFF
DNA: TGCAGTGCTAGTTCGGGAAATAGGGTTTACAATGAGCAGTTCTTC

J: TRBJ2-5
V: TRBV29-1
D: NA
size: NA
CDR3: CSADRGPPRETQYF
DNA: TGCAGCGCCGATAGGGGTCCGCCGAGGGAGACCCAGTACTTC

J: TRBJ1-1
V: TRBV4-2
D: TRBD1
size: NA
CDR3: CASRRQGENTEAFF
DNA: TGTGCCAGCCGCCGACAGGGAGAGAACACTGAAGCTTTCTTT

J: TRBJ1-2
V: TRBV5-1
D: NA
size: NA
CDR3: CASSRAGGDYGYTF
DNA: TGCGCCAGCAGCCGAGCCGGGGGAGACTATGGCTACACCTTC

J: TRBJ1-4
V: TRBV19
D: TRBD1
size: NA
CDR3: CASSKGQTTTNEKLFF
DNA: TGTGCCAGTAGTAAGGGACAGACTACAACTAATGAAAAACTGTTTTTT